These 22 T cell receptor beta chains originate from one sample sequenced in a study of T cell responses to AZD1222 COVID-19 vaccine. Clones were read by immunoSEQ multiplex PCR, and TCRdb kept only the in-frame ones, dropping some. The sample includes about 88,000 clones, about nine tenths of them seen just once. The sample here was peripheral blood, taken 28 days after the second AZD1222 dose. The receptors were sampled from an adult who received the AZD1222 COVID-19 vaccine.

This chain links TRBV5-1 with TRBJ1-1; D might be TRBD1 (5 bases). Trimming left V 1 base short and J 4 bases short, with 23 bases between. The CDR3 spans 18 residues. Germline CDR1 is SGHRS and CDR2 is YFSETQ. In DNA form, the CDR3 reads TGCGCCAGCAGCTTGTCCGTCGTCGGGGAGGGGCGGGGCACTGAAGCTTTCTTT. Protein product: CASSLSVVGEGRGTEAFF.

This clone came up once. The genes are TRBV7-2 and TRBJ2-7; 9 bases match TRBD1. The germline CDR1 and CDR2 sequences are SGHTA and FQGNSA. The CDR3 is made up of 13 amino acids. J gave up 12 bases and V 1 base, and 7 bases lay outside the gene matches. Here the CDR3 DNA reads TGTGCCAGCAGCTTAGATGGGACAGGGTTTCTGTACTTC. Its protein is CASSLDGTGFLYF.

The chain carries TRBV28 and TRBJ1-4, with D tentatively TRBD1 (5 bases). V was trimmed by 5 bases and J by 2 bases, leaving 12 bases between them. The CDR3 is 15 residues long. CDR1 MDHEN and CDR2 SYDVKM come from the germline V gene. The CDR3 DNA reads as TGTGCCAGCAGTCAGTACAGGAGGACTAATGAAAAACTGTTTTTT. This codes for CASSQYRRTNEKLFF.

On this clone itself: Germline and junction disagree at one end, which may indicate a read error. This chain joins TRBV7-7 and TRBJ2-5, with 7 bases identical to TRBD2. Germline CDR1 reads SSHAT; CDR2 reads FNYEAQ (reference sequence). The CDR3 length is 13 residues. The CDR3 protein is CASSAAGSETQYF. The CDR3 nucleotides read TGTGCTAGCAGCGCAGCGGGGTCAGAGACCCAGTACTTC.

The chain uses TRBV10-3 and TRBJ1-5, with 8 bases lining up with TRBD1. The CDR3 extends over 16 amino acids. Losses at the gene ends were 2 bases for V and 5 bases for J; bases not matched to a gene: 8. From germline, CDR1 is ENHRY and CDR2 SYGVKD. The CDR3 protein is CAISEGGRGLDQPQHF. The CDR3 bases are TGTGCCATCAGTGAGGGGGGCAGGGGGCTAGATCAGCCCCAGCATTTT.

CDR3 region: CASSEWGTTEAFF. The DNA of the CDR3 is TGTGCCAGCAGTGAATGGGGGACCACTGAAGCTTTCTTT. The chain couples TRBV2 to TRBJ1-1; weak D call: TRBD1 (5 bases). Germline-derived CDR1 and CDR2 are SNHLY and FYNNEI. The CDR3 totals 13 residues. Trimming pared 2 bases from V and 4 bases from J, leaving 8 bases between.

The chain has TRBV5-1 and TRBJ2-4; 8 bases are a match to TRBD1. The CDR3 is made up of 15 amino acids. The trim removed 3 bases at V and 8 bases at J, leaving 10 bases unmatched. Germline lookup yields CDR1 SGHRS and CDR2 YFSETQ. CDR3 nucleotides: TGCGCCAGCAGCTGGGGATCGGGACAGGCAGACATTCAGTACTTC. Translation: CASSWGSGQADIQYF.

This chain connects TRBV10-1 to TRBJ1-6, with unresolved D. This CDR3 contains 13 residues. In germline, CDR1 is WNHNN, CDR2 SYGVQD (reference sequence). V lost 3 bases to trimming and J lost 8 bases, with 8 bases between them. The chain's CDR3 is CASSDPGDSPLHF. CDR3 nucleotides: TGCGCCAGCAGTGACCCGGGAGATTCACCCCTCCACTTT.

CDR3 loop: CASSTLRGESYEQYF. CDR3 in DNA: TGTGCCAGCAGCACACTCAGGGGAGAGTCCTACGAGCAGTACTTC. The chain carries TRBV21-1 and TRBJ2-7; the table's D call, TRBD1, has no DNA check behind it. TRBV21-1 is a recognized pseudogene. CDR3 size: 15 residues.

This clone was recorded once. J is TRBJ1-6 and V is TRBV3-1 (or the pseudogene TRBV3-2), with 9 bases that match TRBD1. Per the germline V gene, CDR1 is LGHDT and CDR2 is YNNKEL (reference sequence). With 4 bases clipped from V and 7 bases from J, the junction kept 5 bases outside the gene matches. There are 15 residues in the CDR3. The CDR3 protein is CASSLAGTGNSPLHF. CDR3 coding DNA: TGTGCCAGCAGCCTTGCGGGGACAGGGAATTCACCCCTCCACTTT.

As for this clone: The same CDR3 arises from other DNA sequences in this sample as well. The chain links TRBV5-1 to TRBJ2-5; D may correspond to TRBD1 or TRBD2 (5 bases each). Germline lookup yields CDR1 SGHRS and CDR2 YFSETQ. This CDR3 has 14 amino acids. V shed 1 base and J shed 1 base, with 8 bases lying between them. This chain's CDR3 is CASSLLGVQETQYF. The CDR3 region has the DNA TGCGCCAGCAGCTTGTTGGGGGTCCAAGAGACCCAGTACTTC.

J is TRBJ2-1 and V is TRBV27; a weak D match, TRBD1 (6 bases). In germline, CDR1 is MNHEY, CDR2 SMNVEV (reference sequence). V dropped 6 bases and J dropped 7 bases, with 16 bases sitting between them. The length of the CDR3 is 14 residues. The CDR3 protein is CASSLTGGKNEQFF. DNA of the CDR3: TGTGCCAGCAGCCTGACAGGTGGGAAGAATGAGCAGTTCTTC.

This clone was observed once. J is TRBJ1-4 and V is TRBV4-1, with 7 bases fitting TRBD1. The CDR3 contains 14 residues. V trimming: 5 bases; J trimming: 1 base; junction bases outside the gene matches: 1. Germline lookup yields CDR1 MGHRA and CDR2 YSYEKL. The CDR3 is CASSDRVTNEKLFF. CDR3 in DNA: TGCGCCAGCAGCGACAGGGTAACTAATGAAAAACTGTTTTTT.

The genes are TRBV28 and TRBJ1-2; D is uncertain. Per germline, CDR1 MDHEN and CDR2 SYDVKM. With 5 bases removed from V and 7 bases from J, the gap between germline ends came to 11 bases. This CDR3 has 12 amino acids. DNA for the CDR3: TGTGCCAGCAGTCAAGACGACGTTGGCTACACCTTC. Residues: CASSQDDVGYTF.

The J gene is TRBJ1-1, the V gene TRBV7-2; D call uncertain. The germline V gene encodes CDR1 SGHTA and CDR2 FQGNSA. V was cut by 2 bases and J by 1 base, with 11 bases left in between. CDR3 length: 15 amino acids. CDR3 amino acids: CASSLWPGWNTEAFF. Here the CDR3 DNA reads TGTGCCAGCAGCTTATGGCCAGGTTGGAACACTGAAGCTTTCTTT.

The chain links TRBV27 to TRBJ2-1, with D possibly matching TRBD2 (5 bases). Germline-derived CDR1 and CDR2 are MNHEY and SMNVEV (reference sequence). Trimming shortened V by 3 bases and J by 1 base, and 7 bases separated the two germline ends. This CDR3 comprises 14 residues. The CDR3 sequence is CASSFGVSYNEQFF. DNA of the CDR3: TGTGCCAGCAGTTTCGGGGTTTCCTACAATGAGCAGTTCTTC.

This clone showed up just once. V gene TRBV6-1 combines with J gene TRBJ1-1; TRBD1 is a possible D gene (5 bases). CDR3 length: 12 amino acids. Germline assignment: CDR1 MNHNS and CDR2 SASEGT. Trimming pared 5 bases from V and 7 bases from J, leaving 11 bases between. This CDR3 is CASSYLDIEAFF. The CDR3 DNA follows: TGTGCCAGCAGTTATTTGGACATTGAAGCTTTCTTT.

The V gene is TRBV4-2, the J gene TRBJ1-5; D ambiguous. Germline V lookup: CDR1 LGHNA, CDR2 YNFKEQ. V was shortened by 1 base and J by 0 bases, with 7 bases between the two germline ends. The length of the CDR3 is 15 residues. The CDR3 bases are TGTGCCAGCAGCCAAGCGGGGAATAGCAATCAGCCCCAGCATTTT. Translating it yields CASSQAGNSNQPQHF.

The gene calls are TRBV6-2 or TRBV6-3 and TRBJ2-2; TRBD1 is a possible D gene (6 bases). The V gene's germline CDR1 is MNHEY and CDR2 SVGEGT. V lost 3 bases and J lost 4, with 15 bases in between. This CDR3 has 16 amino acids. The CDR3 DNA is TGTGCCAGCAGTTATGTTGGGGGCCCGAGCACCGGGGAGCTGTTTTTT. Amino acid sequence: CASSYVGGPSTGELFF.

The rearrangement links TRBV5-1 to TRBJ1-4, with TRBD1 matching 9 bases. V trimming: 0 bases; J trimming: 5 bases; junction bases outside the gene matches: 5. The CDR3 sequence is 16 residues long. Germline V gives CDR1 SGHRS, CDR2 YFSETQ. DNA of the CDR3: TGCGCCAGCAGCTTGGAGGGGGACAGGGCGAATGAAAAACTGTTTTTT. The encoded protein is CASSLEGDRANEKLFF.

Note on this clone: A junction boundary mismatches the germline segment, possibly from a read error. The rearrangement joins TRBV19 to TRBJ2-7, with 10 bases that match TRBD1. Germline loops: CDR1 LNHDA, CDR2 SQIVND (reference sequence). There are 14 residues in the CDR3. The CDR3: CASGGTGAHYGQYF. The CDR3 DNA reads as TGTGCCAGTGGGGGGACAGGGGCCCACTACGGGCAGTACTTC.

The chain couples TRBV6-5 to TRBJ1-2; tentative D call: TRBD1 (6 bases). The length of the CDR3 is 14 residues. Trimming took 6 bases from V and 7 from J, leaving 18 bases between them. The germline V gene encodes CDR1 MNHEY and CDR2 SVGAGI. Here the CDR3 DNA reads TGTGCCAGCAGGACCAAACAGGGTCCGGGTGGCTACACCTTC. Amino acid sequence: CASRTKQGPGGYTF.